A selection of T cell receptor beta chains follows, all from one sample in a study of T cell responses to AZD1222 COVID-19 vaccine. Sequencing used immunoSEQ multiplex PCR; TCRdb keeps in-frame clones, though not all of them. There are 160,000 or so clones in the sample; roughly 90% occur only once, and roughly 1.6% lies in the top ten. This specimen was peripheral blood, taken 28 days after the second AZD1222 dose. These receptors originate from an adult who received the AZD1222 COVID-19 vaccine. The CDR3 runs from the conserved cysteine through the conserved F or W. D genes are given only for firm matches. The listing skips clone size in some rows; elsewhere it reads once, few, many or a size class.

clone size: NA
D gene: TRBD1
CDR3 length: 15
V gene: TRBV24-1
J gene: TRBJ2-5
CDR3 DNA: TGTGCCACCAGTGACCTTGACAGGGCGAGGGAGACCCAGTACTTC
CDR3 protein: CATSDLDRARETQYF

clone size: NA
D gene: TRBD2
CDR3 length: 16
V gene: TRBV3-1/TRBV3-2
J gene: TRBJ2-1
CDR3 DNA: TGTGCCAGCAGCCAACCACTAGCGGGAGTCGGGAATGAGCAGTTCTTC
CDR3 protein: CASSQPLAGVGNEQFF

clone size: NA
D gene: TRBD2
CDR3 length: 15
V gene: TRBV10-3
J gene: TRBJ2-3
CDR3 DNA: TGTGCCATCAGCCCCGGACTAGCGGGGTCAGATACGCAGTATTTT
CDR3 protein: CAISPGLAGSDTQYF

clone size: NA
D gene: NA
CDR3 length: 14
V gene: TRBV19
J gene: TRBJ1-2
CDR3 DNA: TGTGCCAGTAGTGCTACAACGGGTCGAGTCGGCTACACCTTC
CDR3 protein: CASSATTGRVGYTF

clone size: NA
D gene: TRBD1
CDR3 length: 15
V gene: TRBV9
J gene: TRBJ1-4
CDR3 DNA: TGTGCCAGCAGCGACAGGACAGGGGCTAATGAAAAACTGTTTTTT
CDR3 protein: CASSDRTGANEKLFF

clone size: NA
D gene: TRBD1
CDR3 length: 15
V gene: TRBV28
J gene: TRBJ2-7
CDR3 DNA: TGTGCCAGCAGTTTAAGGACAGGGGGCCTCTACGAGCAGTACTTC
CDR3 protein: CASSLRTGGLYEQYF

clone size: NA
D gene: NA
CDR3 length: 13
V gene: TRBV12-3/TRBV12-4
J gene: TRBJ1-3
CDR3 DNA: TGTGCCAGCAGTTTATCAATGGGGAACACCATATATTTT
CDR3 protein: CASSLSMGNTIYF

clone size: NA
D gene: NA
CDR3 length: 13
V gene: TRBV14
J gene: TRBJ1-4
CDR3 DNA: TGTGCCAGCAGCCAGGGCCCGAATGAAAAACTGTTTTTT
CDR3 protein: CASSQGPNEKLFF

clone size: NA
D gene: NA
CDR3 length: 12
V gene: TRBV12-3/TRBV12-4
J gene: TRBJ1-5
CDR3 DNA: TGTGCCAGCAGCTTGTCAGGTCAGCCCCAGCATTTT
CDR3 protein: CASSLSGQPQHF

clone size: NA
D gene: TRBD1
CDR3 length: 14
V gene: TRBV18
J gene: TRBJ1-1
CDR3 DNA: TGTGCCAGCTCACCAAATACAGGGGGTACTGAAGCTTTCTTT
CDR3 protein: CASSPNTGGTEAFF

clone size: NA
D gene: TRBD1
CDR3 length: 16
V gene: TRBV18
J gene: TRBJ1-5
CDR3 DNA: TGTGCCAGCTCACCTGACCAGGGGGCTTGGAATCAGCCCCAGCATTTT
CDR3 protein: CASSPDQGAWNQPQHF

clone size: NA
D gene: NA
CDR3 length: 12
V gene: TRBV7-8
J gene: TRBJ1-1
CDR3 DNA: TGTGCCAGCAGCTTACTATTTAATGAAGCTTTCTTT
CDR3 protein: CASSLLFNEAFF

clone size: NA
D gene: NA
CDR3 length: 10
V gene: TRBV7-9
J gene: TRBJ2-2
CDR3 DNA: TGTGCCAGCAGCGTCAGGGAGCTGTTTTTT
CDR3 protein: CASSVRELFF

clone size: NA
D gene: NA
CDR3 length: 15
V gene: TRBV6-4
J gene: TRBJ1-6
CDR3 DNA: TGTGCCAGCAGCGCTCTCGGGGGAGAATATTCACCCCTCCACTTT
CDR3 protein: CASSALGGEYSPLHF

clone size: NA
D gene: NA
CDR3 length: 15
V gene: TRBV7-2
J gene: TRBJ1-5
CDR3 DNA: TGTGCCAGCAGCTTAGTTTCTGGCAGTTTAGGGACCCAGCATTTT
CDR3 protein: CASSLVSGSLGTQHF

clone size: few
D gene: TRBD1
CDR3 length: 16
V gene: TRBV4-1
J gene: TRBJ2-7
CDR3 DNA: TGCGCCAGCAGCCAACCGGGACAGGGTAGGTCCTACGAGCAGTACTTC
CDR3 protein: CASSQPGQGRSYEQYF

clone size: NA
D gene: NA
CDR3 length: 15
V gene: TRBV30
J gene: TRBJ1-3
CDR3 DNA: TGTGCCTGGAGTCCCCTTAAGAGTACTGGAAACACCATATATTTT
CDR3 protein: CAWSPLKSTGNTIYF

clone size: NA
D gene: TRBD1
CDR3 length: 13
V gene: TRBV19
J gene: TRBJ1-1
CDR3 DNA: TGTGCCAGTAGTCAGGGGGCGGGCACTGAAGCTTTCTTT
CDR3 protein: CASSQGAGTEAFF

clone size: NA
D gene: TRBD2
CDR3 length: 16
V gene: TRBV5-4
J gene: TRBJ2-1
CDR3 DNA: TGTGCCAGCAGCTTTAAGACTAGCGGGAGGGCCCATGAGCAGTTCTTC
CDR3 protein: CASSFKTSGRAHEQFF

clone size: NA
D gene: TRBD1
CDR3 length: 16
V gene: TRBV28
J gene: TRBJ2-1
CDR3 DNA: TGTGCCAGCAGTCAAACCGGACAGGGGGCGCGAGATGAGCAGTTCTTC
CDR3 protein: CASSQTGQGARDEQFF

clone size: NA
D gene: NA
CDR3 length: 13
V gene: TRBV14
J gene: TRBJ2-5
CDR3 DNA: TGTGCCAGCAGCCAGGACCTAAGAGAAACCCAGTACTTC
CDR3 protein: CASSQDLRETQYF

clone size: NA
D gene: TRBD1
CDR3 length: 15
V gene: TRBV7-9
J gene: TRBJ1-5
CDR3 DNA: TGTGCCAGCAGCTTAGCCGGGACAGGTAATCAGCCCCAGCATTTT
CDR3 protein: CASSLAGTGNQPQHF

clone size: NA
D gene: NA
CDR3 length: 18
V gene: TRBV13
J gene: TRBJ2-1
CDR3 DNA: TGTGCCAGCAGCTTAGCCAGGAGGGCCCTGGGGTTTTACAATGAGCAGTTCTTC
CDR3 protein: CASSLARRALGFYNEQFF

clone size: NA
D gene: NA
CDR3 length: 15
V gene: TRBV27
J gene: TRBJ2-5
CDR3 DNA: TGTGCCAGCAGTCCGACCTCGGGCCTCCAAGAGACCCAGTACTTC
CDR3 protein: CASSPTSGLQETQYF

clone size: NA
D gene: TRBD1
CDR3 length: 14
V gene: TRBV5-5
J gene: TRBJ2-7
CDR3 DNA: TGTGCCAGCAGCTGGGGACAGGGAACCTACGAGCAGTACTTC
CDR3 protein: CASSWGQGTYEQYF

clone size: NA
D gene: NA
CDR3 length: 16
V gene: TRBV19
J gene: TRBJ2-1
CDR3 DNA: TGTGCCAGTACTCAGGGGGGGGCAGGGGCTGACAATGAGCAGTTCTTC
CDR3 protein: CASTQGGAGADNEQFF

clone size: NA
D gene: TRBD1
CDR3 length: 14
V gene: TRBV9
J gene: TRBJ1-2
CDR3 DNA: TGTGCCAGCCACCTAGGGACAGGGGGTAATGGCTACACCTTC
CDR3 protein: CASHLGTGGNGYTF

clone size: NA
D gene: TRBD1
CDR3 length: 15
V gene: TRBV18
J gene: TRBJ1-1
CDR3 DNA: TGTGCCAGCTCACCAGGACAGGGGGGGAACACTGAAGCTTTCTTT
CDR3 protein: CASSPGQGGNTEAFF

clone size: few
D gene: TRBD1
CDR3 length: 14
V gene: TRBV5-1
J gene: TRBJ2-7
CDR3 DNA: TGCGCCAGCAGCTTTCCCGGGACAGCCTACGAGCAGTACTTC
CDR3 protein: CASSFPGTAYEQYF

clone size: NA
D gene: TRBD2
CDR3 length: 14
V gene: TRBV5-1
J gene: TRBJ2-1
CDR3 DNA: TGCGCCAGCAGCTTAGAACTAGCGTTGGATGAGCAGTTCTTC
CDR3 protein: CASSLELALDEQFF

clone size: NA
D gene: NA
CDR3 length: 12
V gene: TRBV4-1
J gene: TRBJ2-2
CDR3 DNA: TGCGCCAGCAGCCAAAGAGTCGGGGAGCTGTTTTTT
CDR3 protein: CASSQRVGELFF

clone size: NA
D gene: TRBD1
CDR3 length: 16
V gene: TRBV6-1
J gene: TRBJ1-5
CDR3 DNA: TGTGCCAGCAGTGAAAAGTGGCAGGGGGAGGGTCAGCCCCAGCATTTT
CDR3 protein: CASSEKWQGEGQPQHF

clone size: NA
D gene: NA
CDR3 length: 12
V gene: TRBV13
J gene: TRBJ1-1
CDR3 DNA: TGTGCCAGCAGCTTACCCCAGGCGGAAGCTTTCTTT
CDR3 protein: CASSLPQAEAFF

clone size: NA
D gene: TRBD1
CDR3 length: 16
V gene: TRBV4-1
J gene: TRBJ1-4
CDR3 DNA: TGCGCCAGCAGCCAAGCCTACAGGGGTACTAATGAAAAACTGTTTTTT
CDR3 protein: CASSQAYRGTNEKLFF

clone size: NA
D gene: NA
CDR3 length: 14
V gene: TRBV7-9
J gene: TRBJ2-6
CDR3 DNA: TGTGCCAGCAGCTTAACCTCTGGGGCCAACGTCCTGACTTTC
CDR3 protein: CASSLTSGANVLTF

clone size: NA
D gene: TRBD1
CDR3 length: 15
V gene: TRBV5-1
J gene: TRBJ1-1
CDR3 DNA: TGCGCCAGCAGCGAGCCGGGACAGGGTCATACTGAAGCTTTCTTT
CDR3 protein: CASSEPGQGHTEAFF

clone size: NA
D gene: NA
CDR3 length: 15
V gene: TRBV5-1
J gene: TRBJ2-7
CDR3 DNA: TGCGCCAGCAGCTTGGCCCTGGGGACCTCATACGAGCAGTACTTC
CDR3 protein: CASSLALGTSYEQYF

clone size: NA
D gene: NA
CDR3 length: 14
V gene: TRBV4-1
J gene: TRBJ1-5
CDR3 DNA: TGCGCCAGCAGCCGTGTGGGGGTAGGACAGCCCCAGCATTTT
CDR3 protein: CASSRVGVGQPQHF

clone size: NA
D gene: TRBD1
CDR3 length: 14
V gene: TRBV19
J gene: TRBJ1-5
CDR3 DNA: TGTGCCACCAGAAAGACAGGGCGCAATCAGCCCCAGCATTTT
CDR3 protein: CATRKTGRNQPQHF

clone size: NA
D gene: TRBD1
CDR3 length: 16
V gene: TRBV5-4
J gene: TRBJ2-2
CDR3 DNA: TGTGCCAGCAGCTTGTCGGGACAGGTGAAGACCGGGGAGCTGTTTTTT
CDR3 protein: CASSLSGQVKTGELFF

clone size: NA
D gene: NA
CDR3 length: 15
V gene: TRBV19
J gene: TRBJ2-2
CDR3 DNA: TGTGCCAGTAATTGGAGGGGTTATAACACCGGGGAGCTGTTTTTT
CDR3 protein: CASNWRGYNTGELFF

clone size: once
D gene: NA
CDR3 length: 11
V gene: TRBV10-2
J gene: TRBJ1-1
CDR3 DNA: TGCGCCAGCAGCCAAGGGAAGGTAGCTTTCTTT
CDR3 protein: CASSQGKVAFF

clone size: once
D gene: NA
CDR3 length: 14
V gene: TRBV7-3
J gene: TRBJ1-1
CDR3 DNA: TGTGCCAGCAGCTCCACACAGCGGCTGGAAGAAGCTTTCTTT
CDR3 protein: CASSSTQRLEEAFF

clone size: NA
D gene: TRBD1
CDR3 length: 15
V gene: TRBV6-5
J gene: TRBJ1-4
CDR3 DNA: TGTGCCAGCAGTTACTCGACAGGGGCTAATGAAAAACTGTTTTTT
CDR3 protein: CASSYSTGANEKLFF

clone size: NA
D gene: NA
CDR3 length: 15
V gene: TRBV6-1
J gene: TRBJ1-6
CDR3 DNA: TGTGCCAGCAGTGAAGGGGGGTTTCATAATTCACCCCTCCACTTT
CDR3 protein: CASSEGGFHNSPLHF

clone size: NA
D gene: NA
CDR3 length: 14
V gene: TRBV9
J gene: TRBJ2-5
CDR3 DNA: TGTGCCAGCAGCCGTAACTGGGGGGCGGAGACCCAGTACTTC
CDR3 protein: CASSRNWGAETQYF

clone size: NA
D gene: NA
CDR3 length: 9
V gene: TRBV20-1
J gene: TRBJ2-7
CDR3 DNA: TGCAGTGCTAGGAACGGAGGGGACTTC
CDR3 protein: CSARNGGDF

clone size: NA
D gene: NA
CDR3 length: 15
V gene: TRBV6-1
J gene: TRBJ1-1
CDR3 DNA: TGTGCCAGCAGTGACGGCCGTGGGGGATGGACTGAAGCTTTCTTT
CDR3 protein: CASSDGRGGWTEAFF